The 2 T cell receptor beta chains given below trace back to one sample, sequenced in a study of T cell responses to AZD1222 COVID-19 vaccine. Generated by immunoSEQ multiplex PCR, the TCRdb table keeps only in-frame clones and is missing some. Among about 140,000 clones listed, 70% to 90% were seen once. Sequencing used peripheral blood, obtained 28 days after the second AZD1222 dose. These receptors were collected from an adult who received the AZD1222 COVID-19 vaccine.

This clone was observed a few times. The chain carries TRBV18 and TRBJ1-3; D ambiguous. V shed 5 bases and J shed 0 bases, with 26 bases lying between them. CDR3 length equals 20 residues. Germline lookup yields CDR1 KGHSH and CDR2 LQKENI. The CDR3 loop is CASSVTPGGLLSVSGNTIYF. The CDR3 coding sequence is TGTGCCAGCTCAGTGACCCCGGGAGGGTTATTATCCGTCTCTGGAAACACCATATATTTT.

CDR3 region: CASSIGRTENTGELFF. The CDR3 bases are TGTGCCAGTAGTATCGGGAGGACTGAGAACACCGGGGAGCTGTTTTTT. The rearrangement uses TRBV19 and TRBJ2-2; 7 bases map to TRBD2. The V and J ends lost 3 bases and 1 base, in that order; junction bases with no gene match: 5. In germline, CDR1 is LNHDA, CDR2 SQIVND (reference sequence). The CDR3 covers 16 residues.